Presented here are 10 T cell receptor beta chains from one specimen sequenced in a study of blood T cell repertoires in COVID-19 (dated by TCRdb to about 2020). Libraries were prepared through the immunoSEQ multiplex PCR assay. TCRdb limited this immuneACCESS table to in-frame rearrangements with V and J called. A share of clones is missing; checked studies link under half to unresolved V genes, and the rest is unexplained. The sample table records about 130,000 clones; around nine tenths of these occur just once. The top ten constitute less than 3% of the sample. Sequences were obtained from peripheral blood. These receptor sequences come from a man aged 60-69 years with active or convalescent COVID-19.

CDR3 DNA sequence: TGTGCCAGTAGTAATGGGCAGGGCCTCTCCTATAATTCACCCCTCCACTTT. It translates to CASSNGQGLSYNSPLHF. J is TRBJ1-6 and V is TRBV19; D is perhaps TRBD1 (5 bases). The CDR3 sequence is 17 residues long. CDR1 and CDR2 (germline): LNHDA, SQIVND (reference sequence). The ends were cut back, 4 bases at V and 0 bases at J, with 13 bases in the middle.

The rearrangement links TRBV4-1 to TRBJ1-3, with D unclear. The V and J ends lost 0 bases and 0 bases respectively, with 6 bases between them. Germline lookup yields CDR1 MGHRA and CDR2 YSYEKL. The CDR3 runs to 15 residues. CDR3 loop: CASSQDPGSGNTIYF. For the CDR3, the DNA is TGCGCCAGCAGCCAAGACCCCGGCTCTGGAAACACCATATATTTT.

The V and J genes are TRBV3-1 (or the pseudogene TRBV3-2) and TRBJ2-5; D is perhaps TRBD1 (5 bases). The CDR3 loop spans 13 amino acids. Germline CDR1 reads LGHDT; CDR2 reads YNNKEL (reference sequence). V lost 0 bases to trimming and J lost 4 bases, with 6 bases between them. The CDR3 DNA reads TGTGCCAGCAGCCAAGATCAGGGAGAGACCCAGTACTTC. Encoded protein: CASSQDQGETQYF.

The V gene is TRBV12-3 or TRBV12-4, the J gene TRBJ1-5; D remains unclear. CDR3 length: 13 residues. V was shortened by 7 bases and J by 5 bases, with 12 bases between the two germline ends. The chain's CDR3 is CASTPSEDQPQHF. The CDR3 DNA reads as TGTGCCAGCACTCCCTCCGAGGATCAGCCCCAGCATTTT.

This CDR3 reads CASSLVAGSAGNTIYF. DNA for the CDR3: TGTGCCAGCAGCTTAGTTGCCGGGAGCGCTGGAAACACCATATATTTT. The chain uses TRBV7-9 and TRBJ1-3; D not resolved. The germline gives CDR1 SEHNR, CDR2 FQNEAQ (reference sequence). V was pared by 1 base and J by 2 bases, with 12 bases between. This CDR3 has 16 amino acids.

V usage is TRBV5-4 and J usage is TRBJ2-1, with D uncertain. Trimming removed 2 bases at V and 9 bases at J, with 12 bases between. Germline V gives CDR1 SGHNT, CDR2 YYREEE (reference sequence). This CDR3 spans 13 amino acids. This chain's CDR3 is CASSFERGGEQFF. The CDR3 nucleotides are TGTGCCAGCAGCTTTGAAAGAGGTGGTGAGCAGTTCTTC.

V gene TRBV21-1 combines with J gene TRBJ1-1; the table calls TRBD1, which could not be checked here. TRBV21-1 is an annotated pseudogene. This CDR3 is 17 amino acids long. The CDR3 DNA reads TGTGCCAGCAACGGTCCGGGACAGGGGGCGCGTATACTTGAAGCTTTCTTT. Amino acid sequence: CASNGPGQGARILEAFF.

The rearrangement links TRBV6-5 to TRBJ1-1, with a possible D match to TRBD1 (5 bases). CDR3 size: 13 residues. CDR1 is MNHEY and CDR2 is SVGAGI in the germline V gene. Trimming cost V 6 bases and J 3 bases, with 11 bases left between them. The CDR3, as DNA: TGTGCCAGCAGGGACACGGAGTACACTGAAGCTTTCTTT. Its translation is CASRDTEYTEAFF.

This chain links TRBV15 with TRBJ1-1, with D unclear. The germline V gene has CDR1 LNHNV and CDR2 YYDKDF (reference sequence). The V end was cut by 2 bases, the J end by 1 base, with 5 bases between. The CDR3 spans 13 residues. The CDR3 reads CATSRQKNTEAFF. The CDR3 DNA reads TGTGCCACCAGCAGACAGAAGAACACTGAAGCTTTCTTT.

This chain connects TRBV5-1 to TRBJ2-2; the D is unclear. There are 14 residues in the CDR3. Trimming took off 3 bases at V and 0 bases at J, with 6 bases between the two ends. The germline CDR1 and CDR2 sequences are SGHRS and YFSETQ. The CDR3 DNA reads TGCGCCAGCAGCTCCCCAACGAACACCGGGGAGCTGTTTTTT. It yields the protein CASSSPTNTGELFF.